The 21 T cell receptor beta chains reported below all come from one sample, sequenced in a study of blood T cell repertoires in COVID-19. The repertoire was sequenced with immunoSEQ multiplex PCR; TCRdb's copy has only in-frame clones and lacks some. The data contain approximately 300,000 clones, 70% to 90% of them seen just once; the ten biggest clones take up 5.5% to 7%. Sequencing used PBMCs or T cells enriched from blood (not recorded which). Receptor source: a woman in her thirties who had recovered from COVID-19.

CDR3 bases: TGTGCCAGCAGCGGAGGAATGATGGCTGAAGCTTTCTTT. Translating gives CASSGGMMAEAFF. The V gene is TRBV9, the J gene TRBJ1-1; no reliable D call. CDR1 and CDR2 (germline): SGDLS, YYNGEE. The length of the CDR3 is 13 residues. Trimming pared 3 bases from V and 6 bases from J, leaving 12 bases between.

The chain employs TRBV14 and TRBJ2-3; 8 bases match TRBD2. CDR1 is SGHDN, CDR2 FVKESK, per germline. The CDR3 runs 18 residues. V trimming: 4 bases; J trimming: 2 bases; junction bases outside the gene matches: 14. CDR3 loop: CASSPPLGAGAFTDTQYF. In nucleotides, the CDR3 is TGTGCCAGCAGCCCACCCCTGGGAGCGGGGGCCTTCACAGATACGCAGTATTTT.

The chain has TRBV2 and TRBJ1-5; 7 nucleotides match TRBD1. CDR1 is SNHLY, CDR2 FYNNEI, per germline. This CDR3 has 12 amino acids. The V and J ends lost 5 bases and 6 bases, in that order; junction bases with no gene match: 1. CDR3 DNA: TGTGCCAGCAGTACAGGGGCTCAGCCCCAGCATTTT. Its translation: CASSTGAQPQHF.

This clone was observed a single time. This rearrangement joins TRBV2 to TRBJ1-5; D gene uncertain. The CDR3 is 17 residues long. Trimming took 4 bases from V and 4 from J, leaving 20 bases between them. Germline CDR1 and CDR2: SNHLY and FYNNEI. The CDR3, as DNA: TGTGCCAGCAGTGTTGTGTCGAACAATTTGATGAATCAGCCCCAGCATTTT. It codes for CASSVVSNNLMNQPQHF.

The chain employs TRBV19 and TRBJ1-3; D is ambiguous. CDR1 is LNHDA, CDR2 SQIVND, per germline (reference sequence). This CDR3 region has 11 residues. Trimming pared 6 bases from V and 4 bases from J, leaving 4 bases between. In nucleotides, the CDR3 is TGTGCCAGTAGCCCGGGAAACACCATATATTTT. Its translation: CASSPGNTIYF.

As to this clone: Other DNA sequences of this sample code for an identical CDR3. The gene calls are TRBV5-4 and TRBJ2-7; weak D call: TRBD2 (5 bases). V lost 4 bases and J lost 1, with 9 bases in between. The CDR3 runs 13 residues. CDR1 is SGHNT, CDR2 YYREEE, per germline (reference sequence). This CDR3 reads CASSPGGSYEQYF. The CDR3 DNA follows: TGTGCCAGCAGCCCGGGCGGGTCCTACGAGCAGTACTTC.

V and J are TRBV19 and TRBJ1-6, with 7 bases lining up with TRBD1. There are 15 residues in the CDR3. V lost 6 bases, J lost 7 bases, and 9 bases stayed unmatched. Per germline, CDR1 LNHDA and CDR2 SQIVND (reference sequence). The CDR3 reads CASSEAGTANSPLHF. The CDR3 nucleotides read TGTGCCAGTAGCGAAGCCGGGACAGCGAATTCACCCCTCCACTTT.

The chain has TRBV19 and TRBJ1-1, with a tentative D call TRBD1 (6 bases). The germline CDR1 and CDR2 sequences are LNHDA and SQIVND (reference sequence). The CDR3 has 14 amino acids. V was shortened by 5 bases and J by 2 bases, with 12 bases between the two germline ends. CDR3: CASSAGTPNTEAFF. CDR3 sequence (DNA): TGTGCCAGTAGTGCAGGGACACCCAACACTGAAGCTTTCTTT. The full variable domain, its missing parts supplied by reference TRBV19 and TRBJ1-1, is DGGITQSPKYLFRKEGQNVTLSCEQNLNHDAMYWYRQDPGQGLRLIYYSQIVNDFQKGDIAEGYSVSREKKESFPLTVTSAQKNPTAFYLCASSAGTPNTEAFFGQGTRLTVV.

The chain has TRBV5-5 and TRBJ1-4; 9 bases match TRBD1. The V and J ends lost 4 bases and 4 bases, in that order; junction bases with no gene match: 14. The CDR3 contains 18 residues. Germline V gives CDR1 SGHKS, CDR2 YYEKEE (reference sequence). The CDR3 here is CASSPDRGVIQGNEKLFF. CDR3 DNA: TGTGCCAGCAGCCCGGACAGGGGTGTAATTCAGGGTAATGAAAAACTGTTTTTT.

The chain is built from TRBV7-2 and TRBJ2-1; TRBD1 is a possible D gene (6 bases). This CDR3 is 14 amino acids long. The ends were cut back, 1 base at V and 9 bases at J, with 13 bases in the middle. Looked up from germline, CDR1 is SGHTA and CDR2 is FQGNSA. The DNA for the CDR3 is TGTGCCAGCAGCTTAGATTGGGGGCTTAGTGAGCAGTTCTTC. Amino acids: CASSLDWGLSEQFF.

This clone was seen a single time. V usage is TRBV7-3 and J usage is TRBJ2-6, with 7 nucleotides matching TRBD1. Germline loops: CDR1 SGHTA, CDR2 FQGTGA. This CDR3 spans 17 amino acids. The junction had 4 bases not matched to a gene; V was cut back by 2 bases and J by 0 bases. The chain's CDR3 is CASSLDRAPSGANVLTF. The CDR3 coding sequence is TGTGCCAGCAGCTTAGACAGGGCCCCCTCTGGGGCCAACGTCCTGACTTTC.

V gene TRBV9 combines with J gene TRBJ2-2; 12 nucleotides line up with TRBD2. J lost 0 bases, V lost 3 bases, and 9 bases had no gene match. CDR1 SGDLS and CDR2 YYNGEE come from the germline V gene. This CDR3 is built from 19 residues. Written as DNA, the CDR3 is TGTGCCAGCAGCGCTCCGCTACTAGCGGGGGGATCGAACACCGGGGAGCTGTTTTTT. Translation: CASSAPLLAGGSNTGELFF.

The chain has TRBV4-2 and TRBJ2-3, with 8 bases matching TRBD2. The CDR3 covers 16 residues. Germline V lookup: CDR1 LGHNA, CDR2 YNFKEQ. V was pared by 4 bases and J by 8 bases, with 14 bases of the junction left unmatched. This chain's CDR3 is CASSPIVLGGVSTQYF. The CDR3 coding sequence is TGTGCCAGCAGCCCCATAGTTCTCGGGGGGGTGAGTACGCAGTATTTT.

This rearrangement joins TRBV30 to TRBJ2-5; TRBD1 matches 9 bases. The length of the CDR3 is 14 residues. The germline gives CDR1 GTSNPN, CDR2 SVGIG (reference sequence). The J segment lost 5 bases and the V segment lost 3 bases, leaving 7 bases of the junction unmatched. CDR3 bases: TGTGCCTGGAGGGCTGGGACAGGGCGGGAGACCCAGTACTTC. Its protein is CAWRAGTGRETQYF.

The CDR3 bases are TGTGCCAGCAGCAAAGGGTTAGGGGACACTGAAGCTTTCTTT. This sequence encodes CASSKGLGDTEAFF. This rearrangement joins TRBV21-1 to TRBJ1-1; TRBD1, the table's D call, lacks a check against the DNA. TRBV21-1 has pseudogene status. The CDR3 contains 14 residues.

This sequence joins TRBV5-1 and TRBJ2-3, with TRBD1 as a possible D gene (6 bases). Germline assignment: CDR1 SGHRS and CDR2 YFSETQ. The CDR3 length is 20 residues. V dropped 0 bases and J dropped 12 bases, with 35 bases sitting between them. CDR3 sequence (DNA): TGCGCCAGCAGCTTGGAGTTGGCAGGGGTGGGGGAAGGGAACCGTCCCACCCAGTATTTT. Translated: CASSLELAGVGEGNRPTQYF. Drawing the rest from reference TRBV5-1 and TRBJ2-3, the complete variable domain is KAGVTQTPRYLIKTRGQQVTLSCSPISGHRSVSWYQQTPGQGLQFLFEYFSETQRNKGNFPGRFSGRQFSNSRSEMNVSTLELGDSALYLCASSLELAGVGEGNRPTQYFGPGTRLTVL.

The rearrangement uses TRBV19 and TRBJ1-3, with a weak D call TRBD1 (5 bases). The CDR3 sequence is 15 residues long. The V gene's germline CDR1 is LNHDA and CDR2 SQIVND (reference sequence). The V gene lost 3 bases and the J gene lost 2 bases, with 11 bases spanning the gap. CDR3 bases: TGTGCCAGTAGTATCGCGGCAGGGCCTGGAAACACCATATATTTT. It translates to CASSIAAGPGNTIYF.

V gene TRBV29-1 combines with J gene TRBJ1-1; TRBD1 matches at 7 bases. CDR3 size: 14 residues. CDR1 and CDR2 from the germline V gene are SQVTM and ANQGSEA. V gave up 6 bases and J gave up 5 bases; unmatched junction bases: 12. The CDR3 protein is CSVAGQGGRTEAFF. As DNA, the CDR3 is TGCAGCGTGGCTGGGCAGGGGGGAAGGACTGAAGCTTTCTTT.

The chain is built from TRBV3-1 (or the pseudogene TRBV3-2) and TRBJ1-3; no reliable D call. The CDR3 is 16 residues long. Germline V CDR1 and CDR2: LGHDT, YNNKEL (reference sequence). V lost 0 bases and J lost 0, with 9 bases in between. CDR3 in DNA: TGTGCCAGCAGCCAAGAAAAGACAAACTCTGGAAACACCATATATTTT. Its protein product is CASSQEKTNSGNTIYF.

The chain links TRBV7-3 to TRBJ2-2; 7 nucleotides align to TRBD1. The CDR3 has 15 amino acids. The trim removed 3 bases at V and 0 bases at J, leaving 1 base unmatched. Germline V CDR1 and CDR2: SGHTA, FQGTGA. The CDR3 bases are TGTGCCAGCAGCTTGGACAGGCCGAACACCGGGGAGCTGTTTTTT. Its translation is CASSLDRPNTGELFF.

The sample holds a few counts of this clone. The rearrangement joins TRBV5-4 to TRBJ1-1, with D perhaps TRBD1 (6 bases). From germline, CDR1 is SGHNT and CDR2 YYREEE (reference sequence). The CDR3 runs 15 residues. Trimming cost V 4 bases and J 5 bases, with 18 bases left between them. The CDR3 DNA reads as TGTGCCAGCAGCGAGGGGGTAAGGGGGGGAACTGAAGCTTTCTTT. Translating it yields CASSEGVRGGTEAFF. The whole variable domain, remainder taken from reference TRBV5-4 and TRBJ1-1, is ETGVTQSPTHLIKTRGQQVTLRCSSQSGHNTVSWYQQALGQGPQFIFQYYREEENGRGNFPPRFSGLQFPNYSSELNVNALELDDSALYLCASSEGVRGGTEAFFGQGTRLTVV.